One sample yielded the 18 T cell receptor beta chains listed below, sequenced in a study of cytomegalovirus exposure and HLA in healthy donors. The data were produced by immunoSEQ multiplex PCR, yet TCRdb's version contains in-frame clones alone and is incomplete. This sample has roughly 120,000 clones, with under 90% found just once. The sample consisted of PBMCs. The receptors were gathered from a young man in good health and CMV-seronegative.

The chain combines TRBV2 with TRBJ1-1; unclear D gene. Trimming took 5 bases from V and 2 from J, leaving 15 bases between them. This CDR3 is 15 amino acids long. Germline values: CDR1 SNHLY, CDR2 FYNNEI. In DNA form, the CDR3 reads TGTGCCAGCAGTTCTTCCGACGACATCAACACTGAAGCTTTCTTT. Protein: CASSSSDDINTEAFF.

V and J are TRBV7-9 and TRBJ2-1; the D is unclear. Germline CDR1 is SEHNR and CDR2 is FQNEAQ (reference sequence). V was clipped by 8 bases and J by 6 bases, with 8 bases between them. There are 11 residues in the CDR3. The CDR3 reads CASQEINEQFF. The CDR3 nucleotides read TGTGCCAGCCAGGAAATCAATGAGCAGTTCTTC.

Judged by abundance, this clone is medium-sized. The J gene is TRBJ2-7, the V gene TRBV7-9; no firm D call. The V gene lost 1 base and the J gene lost 0 bases, with 10 bases spanning the gap. The germline gives CDR1 SEHNR, CDR2 FQNEAQ (reference sequence). There are 15 residues in the CDR3. The CDR3 DNA reads as TGTGCCAGCAGCTTAGTAGTTCACGGCTCCTACGAGCAGTACTTC. It is translated as CASSLVVHGSYEQYF.

This sequence joins TRBV6-5 and TRBJ2-5; 12 bases match TRBD2. The CDR3 length is 15 residues. The junction had 4 bases not matched to a gene; V was cut back by 6 bases and J by 2 bases. From germline, CDR1 is MNHEY and CDR2 SVGAGI. The CDR3 nucleotides read TGTGCCAGCAGGAGGACTAGCGGGGTACAAGAGACCCAGTACTTC. This encodes CASRRTSGVQETQYF.

The CDR3: CASSLGGTDGYTF. CDR3 sequence (DNA): TGTGCCAGCAGCCTCGGTGGGACAGATGGCTACACCTTC. The chain has TRBV7-2 and TRBJ1-2; 7 bases match TRBD1. Germline assignment: CDR1 SGHTA and CDR2 FQGNSA. J lost 6 bases, V lost 5 bases, and 6 bases had no gene match. CDR3 length equals 13 residues.

V usage is TRBV5-1 and J usage is TRBJ2-6; no clear D gene. There are 14 residues in the CDR3. V lost 2 bases to trimming and J lost 0 bases, with 3 bases between them. Germline values: CDR1 SGHRS, CDR2 YFSETQ. This CDR3 is CASSFSSGANVLTF. The CDR3 bases are TGCGCCAGCAGCTTCAGCTCTGGGGCCAACGTCCTGACTTTC.

The chain carries TRBV6-5 and TRBJ1-4; TRBD1 might be the D (6 bases). Germline-derived CDR1 and CDR2 are MNHEY and SVGAGI. The CDR3 is 14 amino acids. V dropped 5 bases and J dropped 7 bases, with 14 bases sitting between them. The CDR3 here is CASSRRGRGEKLFF. The CDR3 coding sequence is TGTGCCAGCAGTCGCAGGGGACGGGGTGAAAAACTGTTTTTT.

The chain couples TRBV7-9 to TRBJ1-2; 7 bases map to TRBD1. The CDR3 extends over 14 amino acids. CDR1 and CDR2 (germline): SEHNR, FQNEAQ (reference sequence). The V and J ends lost 4 bases and 2 bases, in that order; junction bases with no gene match: 4. The CDR3 sequence: CASSSIQGNYGYTF. CDR3 sequence (DNA): TGTGCCAGCAGCTCAATACAGGGGAACTATGGCTACACCTTC.

The chain carries TRBV19 and TRBJ2-7, with 7 bases that match TRBD2. The CDR3 extends over 17 amino acids. CDR1 and CDR2 (germline): LNHDA, SQIVND (reference sequence). The ends lost 7 bases at V and 0 bases at J; junction bases unmatched: 15. The CDR3 region is CASTPGSGVFSSYEQYF. The CDR3 bases are TGTGCCAGTACTCCAGGCAGCGGGGTTTTTAGCTCCTACGAGCAGTACTTC. The full variable domain, rest sourced from reference TRBV19 and TRBJ2-7, is DGGITQSPKYLFRKEGQNVTLSCEQNLNHDAMYWYRQDPGQGLRLIYYSQIVNDFQKGDIAEGYSVSREKKESFPLTVTSAQKNPTAFYLCASTPGSGVFSSYEQYFGPGTRLTVT.

J is TRBJ1-1 and V is TRBV6-6; D is undetermined. The CDR3 covers 14 residues. Trimming stripped 6 bases from V and 1 base from J, with 12 bases between. CDR1 MNHNY and CDR2 SVGAGI come from the germline V gene (reference sequence). CDR3 sequence (DNA): TGTGCCAGCAGCCCCCTCGCAGGGAACACTGAAGCTTTCTTT. Protein product: CASSPLAGNTEAFF.

The chain links TRBV5-4 to TRBJ2-1; 9 bases agree with TRBD2. The germline CDR1 and CDR2 sequences are SGHNT and YYREEE (reference sequence). Unmatched junction bases numbered 6, after V lost 4 bases and J lost 1 base. The CDR3 sequence is 16 residues long. CDR3 region: CASSRTAGGSYNEQFF. The CDR3 DNA is TGTGCCAGCAGCCGAACGGCGGGGGGGTCCTACAATGAGCAGTTCTTC. The entire variable domain, with the rest obtained from reference TRBV5-4 and TRBJ2-1, is as follows: ETGVTQSPTHLIKTRGQQVTLRCSSQSGHNTVSWYQQALGQGPQFIFQYYREEENGRGNFPPRFSGLQFPNYSSELNVNALELDDSALYLCASSRTAGGSYNEQFFGPGTRLTVL.

The V gene is TRBV14, the J gene TRBJ1-2; D remains unclear. The CDR3 is 14 amino acids. V lost 4 bases and J 4 bases, leaving 13 bases between the germline ends. Looked up from germline, CDR1 is SGHDN and CDR2 is FVKESK. For the CDR3, the DNA is TGTGCCAGCAGCCCCATCGGAGACCTCTATGGCTACACCTTC. Translation gives CASSPIGDLYGYTF. Full variable domain (rest looked up from reference TRBV14 and TRBJ1-2): EAGVTQFPSHSVIEKGQTVTLRCDPISGHDNLYWYRRVMGKEIKFLLHFVKESKQDESGMPNNRFLAERTGGTYSTLKVQPAELEDSGVYFCASSPIGDLYGYTFGSGTRLTVV.

The chain recombines TRBV5-6 with TRBJ2-7; possibly TRBD2 for D (5 bases). CDR3 size: 13 residues. Looked up from germline, CDR1 is SGHDT and CDR2 is YYEEEE. Trimming removed 4 bases from V and 6 bases from J, with 14 bases in between. The DNA of the CDR3 is TGTGCCAGCAGCCACGGACTCCGGGGCGAGCAGTACTTC. The encoded protein is CASSHGLRGEQYF.

In DNA form, the CDR3 reads TGTGCCAGCTCACCATATACAGGGGAAGGATCACCCCTCCACTTT. Its protein product is CASSPYTGEGSPLHF. The chain employs TRBV18 and TRBJ1-6; 7 bases are shared with TRBD1. V shed 2 bases, J shed 10 bases, and the junction held 8 bases outside the gene matches. Germline CDR1 is KGHSH and CDR2 is LQKENI. The CDR3 is 15 amino acids.

For the CDR3, the DNA is TGTGCCAGCAGCCCCAGTGGGAGGGTCACCTACGAGCAGTACTTC. Protein product: CASSPSGRVTYEQYF. The chain uses TRBV11-2 and TRBJ2-7; 7 bases align to TRBD2. This CDR3 contains 15 residues. After removal of 5 bases from V and 2 bases from J, the junction contained 9 bases not matched to a gene. CDR1 and CDR2 (germline): SGHAT, FQNNGV.

The chain combines TRBV18 with TRBJ2-2; 8 nucleotides match TRBD1. The CDR3 sequence is 21 residues long. The V gene's germline CDR1 is KGHSH and CDR2 LQKENI. Losses at the gene ends were 4 bases for V and 3 bases for J; bases not matched to a gene: 22. CDR3 in DNA: TGTGCCAGCTCACTCCACCAACAGGGGGACGATCGCAATCCGGACACCGGGGAGCTGTTTTTT. It encodes CASSLHQQGDDRNPDTGELFF.

The V gene is TRBV7-3, the J gene TRBJ2-1, with 10 bases fitting TRBD2. V lost 2 bases and J lost 4; bases outside the gene matches: 2. This CDR3 comprises 15 residues. CDR1 SGHTA and CDR2 FQGTGA come from the germline V gene. CDR3 sequence: CASSLGLAEYNEQFF. The CDR3 bases are TGTGCCAGCAGCTTAGGACTAGCGGAGTACAATGAGCAGTTCTTC.

The genes are TRBV6-5 and TRBJ2-3, with a possible D match to TRBD2 (7 bases). Trimming shortened V by 6 bases and J by 1 base, and 14 bases separated the two germline ends. Germline V CDR1 and CDR2: MNHEY, SVGAGI. The CDR3 consists of 15 residues. In DNA, the CDR3 is TGTGCCAGCAGAACCACAGGGAGGGGCACAGATACGCAGTATTTT. Translating gives CASRTTGRGTDTQYF.